The next 19 T cell receptor beta chains were all read from a single sample in a study of T cell responses to AZD1222 COVID-19 vaccine. Libraries were prepared by immunoSEQ multiplex PCR; TCRdb keeps only in-frame clonotypes and omits some of them. The table has more than 95,000 clones, roughly 89% seen once; the top ten hold under 50%. This material consisted of peripheral blood, taken on day 0 of AZD1222 vaccination. The receptors derive from an adult in good health.

J is TRBJ2-1 and V is TRBV18; no definite D call. V dropped 4 bases and J dropped 6 bases, with 7 bases sitting between them. Germline CDR1 reads KGHSH; CDR2 reads LQKENI. The CDR3 spans 12 residues. CDR3 nucleotides: TGTGCCAGCTCACGGGAATTCAATGAGCAGTTCTTC. It yields the protein CASSREFNEQFF. The full variable domain, in which reference TRBV18 and TRBJ2-1 provide the parts outside the CDR3, is NAGVMQNPRHLVRRRGQEARLRCSPMKGHSHVYWYRQLPEEGLKFMVYLQKENIIDESGMPKERFSAEFPKEGPSILRIQQVVRGDSAAYFCASSREFNEQFFGPGTRLTVL.

This rearrangement joins TRBV6-2 or TRBV6-3 to TRBJ2-1, with 7 nucleotides matching TRBD2. This CDR3 comprises 21 residues. Per the germline V gene, CDR1 is MNHEY and CDR2 is SVGEGT. V trimming: 2 bases; J trimming: 0 bases; junction bases outside the gene matches: 19. The CDR3 region is CASSYTHQAGLTRSSYNEQFF. CDR3 bases: TGTGCCAGCAGTTACACCCATCAAGCGGGGCTTACCCGGAGCTCCTACAATGAGCAGTTCTTC.

The chain couples TRBV2 to TRBJ2-7; D may be TRBD2 (6 bases). V was clipped by 6 bases and J by 4 bases, with 10 bases between them. CDR3 length: 12 residues. Germline assignment: CDR1 SNHLY and CDR2 FYNNEI. Here the CDR3 DNA reads TGTGCCAGCAGCCGGGAGATTTACGAGCAGTACTTC. Translated: CASSREIYEQYF.

The V and J genes are TRBV6-5 and TRBJ1-1, with 8 bases aligning to TRBD1. Losses at the gene ends were 10 bases for V and 0 bases for J; bases not matched to a gene: 10. This CDR3 region has 15 residues. Germline V lookup: CDR1 MNHEY, CDR2 SVGAGI. DNA of the CDR3: TGTGCCACCTGGACAGGGCGACTCATGAACACTGAAGCTTTCTTT. Its translation: CATWTGRLMNTEAFF.

CDR3 DNA sequence: TGTGCCAGTAGTGGGGGACCGGGGACTAATGAAAAACTGTTTTTT. Its protein product is CASSGGPGTNEKLFF. The chain couples TRBV19 to TRBJ1-4; a weak D match, TRBD1 (5 bases). Trimming stripped 5 bases from V and 2 bases from J, with 12 bases between. The CDR3 loop spans 15 amino acids. Germline CDR1 and CDR2: LNHDA and SQIVND (reference sequence).

The gene calls are TRBV29-1 and TRBJ2-7; TRBD2 might be the D (7 bases). The V end lost 6 bases, the J end lost 2 bases, and 17 bases lay between the germline ends. In germline, CDR1 is SQVTM, CDR2 ANQGSEA. CDR3 length: 14 amino acids. CDR3 loop: CSVPIRGAAYEQYF. In nucleotides, the CDR3 is TGCAGCGTCCCGATCCGGGGGGCGGCCTACGAGCAGTACTTC.

The chain carries TRBV19 and TRBJ2-2; perhaps TRBD2 as D (5 bases). Trimming cost V 7 bases and J 4 bases, with 13 bases left between them. CDR1 is LNHDA and CDR2 is SQIVND in the germline V gene (reference sequence). The CDR3 spans 14 residues. In DNA, the CDR3 is TGTGCCAGTACCTCAGAGGGAGTCACCGGGGAGCTGTTTTTT. Amino acid sequence: CASTSEGVTGELFF.

As concerns this clone: In the same sample, other DNA sequences code for this CDR3. V gene TRBV28 combines with J gene TRBJ2-3, with 8 bases fitting TRBD1. CDR1 and CDR2 (germline): MDHEN, SYDVKM. The CDR3 sequence is 15 residues long. After removal of 5 bases from V and 0 bases from J, the junction contained 4 bases not matched to a gene. CDR3 DNA: TGTGCCAGCAGTCATGGACAGGGTAGCACAGATACGCAGTATTTT. Translating gives CASSHGQGSTDTQYF.

The rearrangement joins TRBV6-5 to TRBJ1-5; TRBD1 aligns across 9 bases. With V trimmed by 7 bases and J by 1 base, 5 bases remained unmatched. Germline V lookup: CDR1 MNHEY, CDR2 SVGAGI. The length of the CDR3 is 15 residues. The CDR3 sequence is CASIWDRESNQPQHF. Written as DNA, the CDR3 is TGTGCCAGCATTTGGGACAGGGAGAGCAATCAGCCCCAGCATTTT.

The chain links TRBV5-1 to TRBJ2-3; D is undetermined. The V end was cut by 5 bases, the J end by 1 base, with 17 bases between. CDR1 is SGHRS, CDR2 YFSETQ, per germline. There are 16 residues in the CDR3. CDR3 nucleotides: TGCGCCAGCAGGGACGGTAGTGTATTAGGCACAGATACGCAGTATTTT. Protein product: CASRDGSVLGTDTQYF. The whole variable domain, filled in from reference TRBV5-1 and TRBJ2-3, reads KAGVTQTPRYLIKTRGQQVTLSCSPISGHRSVSWYQQTPGQGLQFLFEYFSETQRNKGNFPGRFSGRQFSNSRSEMNVSTLELGDSALYLCASRDGSVLGTDTQYFGPGTRLTVL.

The chain uses TRBV7-3 and TRBJ2-3; 7 bases map to TRBD2. The CDR3 covers 15 residues. Trimming at V came to 3 bases and at J to 4 bases, leaving 7 bases not matched to a gene. The germline V gene has CDR1 SGHTA and CDR2 FQGTGA. The CDR3 sequence is CASSLGGRASDTQYF. The CDR3 DNA sequence: TGTGCCAGCAGCTTGGGAGGGAGGGCTTCAGATACGCAGTATTTT.

There are many counts of this clone. J is TRBJ2-3 and V is TRBV6-2 or TRBV6-3; D perhaps matches TRBD1 (6 bases). The V gene's germline CDR1 is MNHEY and CDR2 SVGEGT. CDR3 length equals 14 residues. V lost 6 bases to trimming and J lost 2 bases, with 12 bases between them. CDR3: CASSYRDITDTQYF. DNA of the CDR3: TGTGCCAGCAGCTATAGGGACATCACAGATACGCAGTATTTT.

CDR3 bases: TGTGCCAGCAGTTTATCTCAGAAGAGCTACGAGCAGTACTTC. Amino acid sequence: CASSLSQKSYEQYF. The V call is TRBV28, the J call TRBJ2-7; no definite D call. V was trimmed by 1 base and J by 3 bases, leaving 10 bases between them. CDR1 MDHEN and CDR2 SYDVKM come from the germline V gene. The CDR3 length is 14 residues.

V is TRBV7-2 and J is TRBJ2-7; D remains ambiguous. Trimming stripped 1 base from V and 3 bases from J, with 10 bases between. The CDR3 totals 14 residues. The V gene's germline CDR1 is SGHTA and CDR2 FQGNSA. The CDR3 spells CASSLVGLSYEQYF. DNA of the CDR3: TGTGCCAGCAGCTTAGTCGGCTTGAGCTACGAGCAGTACTTC.

The chain uses TRBV6-5 and TRBJ2-5, with D unresolved. Trimming cost V 0 bases and J 0 bases, with 11 bases left between them. The CDR3 has 16 residues. The V gene's germline CDR1 is MNHEY and CDR2 SVGAGI. The CDR3 here is CASSYSMVGYQETQYF. CDR3 bases: TGTGCCAGCAGTTACTCGATGGTGGGGTACCAAGAGACCCAGTACTTC.

Remarks on this clone: An end of the junction differs from the germline gene, which may be a read error. The chain links TRBV5-1 to TRBJ2-3; TRBD1 agrees at 7 bases. Germline lookup yields CDR1 SGHRS and CDR2 YFSETQ. The CDR3 is 15 residues long. The CDR3 region has the DNA TGCGCCAGCAGTTTGGGGACAGACGGCACAGATACGCAGTATTTT. Its translation is CASSLGTDGTDTQYF. Supplemented by reference TRBV5-1 and TRBJ2-3, the full variable domain reads KAGVTQTPRYLIKTRGQQVTLSCSPISGHRSVSWYQQTPGQGLQFLFEYFSETQRNKGNFPGRFSGRQFSNSRSEMNVSTLELGDSALYLCASSLGTDGTDTQYFGPGTRLTVL.

This chain connects TRBV28 to TRBJ1-6; D remains ambiguous. The CDR3 has 15 amino acids. V was shortened by 7 bases and J by 7 bases, with 17 bases between the two germline ends. Germline V gene data show CDR1 as MDHEN and CDR2 as SYDVKM. The CDR3: CASTPEQPLNSPLHF. CDR3 nucleotide sequence: TGTGCCAGCACCCCGGAACAGCCACTCAATTCACCCCTCCACTTT.

This chain uses TRBV6-5 with TRBJ2-7; unclear D gene. Trimming left V 6 bases short and J 3 bases short, with 15 bases between. The CDR3 contains 14 residues. Germline assignment: CDR1 MNHEY and CDR2 SVGAGI. The chain's CDR3 is CASSTNHPGYEQYF. The CDR3 DNA sequence: TGTGCCAGCAGCACCAACCACCCCGGCTACGAGCAGTACTTC.

In this sample, this clone turned up a few times. V is TRBV5-1 and J is TRBJ1-6; D is possibly TRBD1 (5 bases). Between the trimmed V and J ends, which lost 0 bases and 10 bases, there was a span of 17 bases. The CDR3 is 16 residues long. Germline CDR1 and CDR2: SGHRS and YFSETQ. In DNA, the CDR3 is TGCGCCAGCAGCTTGGGACCGGGACGGGTTGACTCACCCCTCCACTTT. Its translation is CASSLGPGRVDSPLHF.